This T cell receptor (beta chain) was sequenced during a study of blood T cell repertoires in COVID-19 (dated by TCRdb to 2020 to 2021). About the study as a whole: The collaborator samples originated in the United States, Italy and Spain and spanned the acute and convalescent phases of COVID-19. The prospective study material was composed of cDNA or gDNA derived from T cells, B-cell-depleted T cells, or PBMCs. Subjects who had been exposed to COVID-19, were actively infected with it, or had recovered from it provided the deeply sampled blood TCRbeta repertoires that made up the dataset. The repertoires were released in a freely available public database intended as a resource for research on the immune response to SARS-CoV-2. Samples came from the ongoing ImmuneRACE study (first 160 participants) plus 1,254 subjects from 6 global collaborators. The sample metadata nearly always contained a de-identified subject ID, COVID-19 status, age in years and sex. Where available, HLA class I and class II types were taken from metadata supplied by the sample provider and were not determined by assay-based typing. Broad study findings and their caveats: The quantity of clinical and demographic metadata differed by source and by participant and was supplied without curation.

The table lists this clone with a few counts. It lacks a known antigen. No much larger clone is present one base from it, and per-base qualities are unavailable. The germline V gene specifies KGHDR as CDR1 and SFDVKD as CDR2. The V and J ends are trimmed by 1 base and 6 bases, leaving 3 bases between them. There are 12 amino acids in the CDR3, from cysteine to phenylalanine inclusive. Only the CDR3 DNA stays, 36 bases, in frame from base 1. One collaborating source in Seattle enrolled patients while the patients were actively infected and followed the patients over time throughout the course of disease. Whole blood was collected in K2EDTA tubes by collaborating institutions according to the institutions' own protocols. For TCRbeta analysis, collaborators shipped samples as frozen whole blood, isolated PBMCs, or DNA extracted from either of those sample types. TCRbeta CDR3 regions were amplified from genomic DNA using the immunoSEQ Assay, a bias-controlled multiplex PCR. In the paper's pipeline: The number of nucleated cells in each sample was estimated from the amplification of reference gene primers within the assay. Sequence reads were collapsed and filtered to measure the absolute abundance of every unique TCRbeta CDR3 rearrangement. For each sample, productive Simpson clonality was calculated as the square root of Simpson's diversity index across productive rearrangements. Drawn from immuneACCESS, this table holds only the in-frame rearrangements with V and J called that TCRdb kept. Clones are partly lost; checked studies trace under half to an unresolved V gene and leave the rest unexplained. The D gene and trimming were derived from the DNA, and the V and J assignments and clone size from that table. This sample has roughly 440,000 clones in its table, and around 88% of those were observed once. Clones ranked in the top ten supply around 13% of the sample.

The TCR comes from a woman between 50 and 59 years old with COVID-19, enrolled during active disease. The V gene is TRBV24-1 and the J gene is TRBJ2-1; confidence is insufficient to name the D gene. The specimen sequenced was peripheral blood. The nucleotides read TGTGCCACCAGTGATTTCCGCAATGAGCAGTTCTTC. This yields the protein CATSDFRNEQFF.